The rows below give T cell receptor beta chains drawn from one sample of a study of cytotoxic CD8 clonotypes in ibrutinib-treated CLL. Produced via immunoSEQ multiplex PCR; TCRdb's table is partial and in-frame only. The sample has over 70,000 clones, 75% to 85% seen once. Specimen: PBMCs, collected after 12 months of ibrutinib treatment. The receptor source for this set is a human donor with chronic lymphocytic leukemia. The CDR3 runs from the conserved cysteine through the conserved F or W. The D gene is left open where the match is weak. Clone size appears in some rows only: once, few, many, or a class for an expanded clone.

D gene	V gene	J gene	clone size	CDR3 protein	CDR3 DNA
TRBD1	TRBV27	TRBJ2-7	.	CASPPTGNLLSYEQYF	TGTGCCAGCCCCCCGACAGGGAACCTTCTCTCCTACGAGCAGTACTTC
.	TRBV30	TRBJ2-2	.	CAWCPGGVGELFF	TGTGCCTGGTGCCCAGGGGGGGTCGGGGAGCTGTTTTTT
TRBD1	TRBV15	TRBJ2-7	.	CATSFGTGNEQYF	TGTGCCACCAGCTTCGGGACAGGGAACGAGCAGTACTTC
.	TRBV6-6	TRBJ2-3	.	CASSYSLGGLGDTQYF	TGTGCCAGCAGTTACTCGTTGGGGGGCTTGGGGGATACGCAGTATTTT
.	TRBV21-1	TRBJ2-7	few	CASSSGRTPYEQYF	TGTGCCAGCAGCAGTGGGAGGACTCCCTACGAGCAGTACTTC
TRBD2	TRBV19	TRBJ2-2	.	CASSSGGPTGELFF	TGTGCCAGTAGCAGCGGGGGGCCCACCGGGGAGCTGTTTTTT
.	TRBV28	TRBJ1-1	.	CASSRSWGGWTEAFF	TGTGCCAGCAGTAGAAGTTGGGGGGGTTGGACTGAAGCTTTCTTT
TRBD2	TRBV2	TRBJ2-7	.	CASSVGGTDLEQYF	TGTGCCAGCAGTGTGGGGGGGACGGACCTCGAGCAGTACTTC
.	TRBV28	TRBJ1-5	few	CASSLSRAASNQPQHF	TGTGCCAGCAGTTTATCTCGGGCAGCGAGCAATCAGCCCCAGCATTTT
.	TRBV7-9	TRBJ2-5	few	CASSQQGRETQYF	TGTGCCAGCAGCCAGCAGGGGAGGGAGACCCAGTACTTC
TRBD1	TRBV19	TRBJ2-7	once	CASSPPTGGIYEQYF	TGTGCCAGTAGTCCCCCGACAGGGGGGATCTACGAGCAGTACTTC
.	TRBV9	TRBJ1-1	once	CASSVGGRMNTEAFF	TGTGCCAGCAGCGTCGGCGGACGGATGAACACTGAAGCTTTCTTT
.	TRBV5-1	TRBJ1-2	.	CASSLGAGFYGYTF	TGCGCCAGCAGCTTGGGTGCAGGGTTCTATGGCTACACCTTC
.	TRBV28	TRBJ1-4	.	CASSRRPYEKLFF	TGTGCCAGCAGCCGGCGTCCGTATGAAAAACTGTTTTTT
TRBD1	TRBV6-6	TRBJ1-2	.	CASGGQQGARGGYTF	TGTGCCAGCGGAGGCCAACAGGGGGCGAGGGGTGGCTACACCTTC
.	TRBV15	TRBJ2-3	.	CATSRPPDTQYF	TGTGCCACCAGCAGGCCCCCTGATACGCAGTATTTT
TRBD2	TRBV29-1	TRBJ2-7	few	CSVDRTSGGYGEQYF	TGCAGCGTGGATCGGACTAGCGGGGGGTACGGCGAGCAGTACTTC
.	TRBV28	TRBJ2-3	.	CASSPQGTDTQYF	TGTGCCAGCAGTCCCCAGGGTACAGATACGCAGTATTTT
TRBD1	TRBV10-3	TRBJ2-7	.	CAISGEGTGGPGTTYEQYF	TGTGCCATCAGTGGGGAGGGGACAGGGGGGCCAGGGACCACCTACGAGCAGTACTTC
.	TRBV5-4	TRBJ2-3	.	CASRASGGTDTQYF	TGTGCCAGCAGGGCGTCAGGGGGCACAGATACGCAGTATTTT
.	TRBV18	TRBJ1-2	.	CASSPPSRRDYTF	TGTGCCAGCTCACCACCGAGTAGGAGGGACTACACCTTC
.	TRBV6-6	TRBJ2-7	.	CASSYPAKGAEQYF	TGTGCCAGCAGTTACCCAGCCAAGGGCGCCGAGCAGTACTTC
TRBD2	TRBV7-6	TRBJ2-5	.	CASTRFGGDQETQYF	TGTGCCAGCACCCGGTTCGGGGGGGACCAAGAGACCCAGTACTTC
.	TRBV7-8	TRBJ1-4	.	CASSLVGGFVEKLFF	TGTGCCAGCAGCTTAGTCGGGGGTTTCGTTGAAAAACTGTTTTTT
.	TRBV7-2	TRBJ2-2	.	CAGNRGGGYGELFF	TGTGCCGGCAACAGGGGAGGCGGATACGGGGAGCTGTTTTTT
.	TRBV18	TRBJ2-7	.	CASSTRASGSYEQYF	TGTGCCAGCTCAACCCGGGCCTCGGGCTCCTACGAGCAGTACTTC
.	TRBV7-2	TRBJ2-3	once	CASSLEASTDTQYF	TGTGCCAGCAGCTTAGAAGCCAGCACAGATACGCAGTATTTT
.	TRBV7-8	TRBJ2-7	.	CASSLTSYEQYF	TGTGCCAGCAGCTTAACTAGCTACGAGCAGTACTTC
.	TRBV27	TRBJ2-2	.	CASSFQGPYTGELFF	TGTGCCAGCAGCTTCCAGGGGCCCTACACCGGGGAGCTGTTTTTT
TRBD1	TRBV4-3	TRBJ1-2	.	CASSPTGDYGYTF	TGCGCCAGCAGCCCCACAGGGGATTATGGCTACACCTTC
TRBD1	TRBV6-6	TRBJ2-7	.	CATLGTGLYEQYF	TGTGCCACCTTGGGGACAGGCCTCTACGAGCAGTACTTC
.	TRBV29-1	TRBJ2-5	.	CSVELGQSQETQYF	TGCAGCGTTGAATTGGGCCAGAGCCAAGAGACCCAGTACTTC
.	TRBV6-1	TRBJ2-7	.	CASSEGFEQYF	TGTGCCAGCAGTGAAGGGTTCGAGCAGTACTTC
TRBD1	TRBV7-9	TRBJ2-6	.	CASSWPTGAFSGANVLTF	TGTGCCAGCAGCTGGCCGACAGGGGCTTTCTCTGGGGCCAACGTCCTGACTTTC
.	TRBV5-1	TRBJ2-4	few	CASSSPGLSVAKNIQYF	TGCGCCAGCAGCTCCCCCGGACTTTCTGTAGCCAAAAACATTCAGTACTTC
.	TRBV7-8	TRBJ2-4	.	CASSLGPLGQGFQNIQYF	TGTGCCAGCAGCTTGGGGCCCCTGGGCCAGGGGTTCCAAAACATTCAGTACTTC
.	TRBV7-2	TRBJ2-3	.	CASRSGLLTDTQYF	TGTGCCAGCAGGTCGGGGCTCCTCACAGATACGCAGTATTTT
.	TRBV18	TRBJ2-2	.	CASSPLGPGELFF	TGTGCCAGCTCACCACTGGGGCCCGGGGAGCTGTTTTTT
TRBD2	TRBV4-3	TRBJ2-1	once	CASSQDLGGTNNEQFF	TGCGCCAGCAGCCAAGATCTGGGGGGGACCAACAATGAGCAGTTCTTC
.	TRBV21-1	TRBJ2-7	.	CASTKAPTGVPTYEQYF	TGTGCCAGCACCAAAGCCCCAACAGGGGTACCCACCTACGAGCAGTACTTC
TRBD2	TRBV2	TRBJ2-1	.	CASSRGEFSYNEQFF	TGTGCCAGCAGTCGGGGGGAGTTTTCCTACAATGAGCAGTTCTTC
.	TRBV19	TRBJ2-2	.	CASSAGQRIRGSGELFF	TGTGCCAGTAGTGCGGGACAAAGGATTAGGGGTTCCGGGGAGCTGTTTTTT
TRBD1	TRBV29-1	TRBJ2-4	.	CSVEQGAAKNIQYF	TGCAGCGTGGAACAGGGGGCGGCCAAAAACATTCAGTACTTC
TRBD2	TRBV9	TRBJ2-1	.	CASSSPSGLAGGQLYNEQFF	TGTGCCAGCAGCTCCCCCTCGGGACTAGCGGGAGGGCAACTCTACAATGAGCAGTTCTTC
.	TRBV30	TRBJ1-6	few	CAWSVRSSRNYNSPLHF	TGTGCCTGGAGTGTACGGTCCTCACGTAACTATAATTCACCCCTCCACTTT
.	TRBV4-2	TRBJ1-1	.	CASSQEGIREAFF	TGTGCCAGCAGCCAAGAAGGGATCCGTGAAGCTTTCTTT
.	TRBV9	TRBJ2-2	.	CASSEGNQVGGELFF	TGTGCCAGCAGCGAGGGGAACCAAGTTGGCGGGGAGCTGTTTTTT
.	TRBV10-3	TRBJ2-2	.	CAITSGLPNTGELFF	TGTGCCATCACCTCCGGGCTGCCCAACACCGGGGAGCTGTTTTTT
.	TRBV28	TRBJ1-2	.	CASSPAIHRVDGYTF	TGTGCCAGCAGTCCCGCGATCCACAGGGTAGATGGCTACACCTTC
.	TRBV15	TRBJ2-1	.	CATGGLPETHQQFF	TGTGCCACAGGTGGGCTCCCTGAGACCCATCAGCAGTTCTTC
TRBD1	TRBV19	TRBJ1-1	.	CASSTADRWNTEAFF	TGTGCCAGTAGTACCGCGGACAGGTGGAACACTGAAGCTTTCTTT
.	TRBV21-1	TRBJ1-6	.	CASSKWGTADSPLHF	TGTGCCAGCAGCAAATGGGGGACCGCCGATTCACCCCTCCACTTT